Sequencing of this TCR beta chain was carried out in a study of CD8+ T cells in alopecia areata. In a group of about 5 patients, CD4+ cells were sorted into CD25+CD127- cells. cDNA serving as the sequencing template came from extracted, reverse transcribed RNA. TCRdb's copy holds only in-frame clones and misses some; the assay was immunoSEQ multiplex PCR. This sample has thousands of clones, with less than 85% found just once. The CDR3 spans 17 residues. V lost 4 bases and J lost 1, with 17 bases in between. In germline, CDR1 is SGDLS, CDR2 YYNGEE. This chain links TRBV9 with TRBJ1-4, with D possibly being TRBD1 (6 bases). What was sequenced was CD4+ Tregs sorted from blood. This sequence originates from a human donor with alopecia areata. The CDR3 sequence is CASSPRIHRETNEKLFF. The CDR3 nucleotides are TGTGCCAGCAGCCCTCGAATTCACAGGGAAACTAATGAAAAACTGTTTTTT.